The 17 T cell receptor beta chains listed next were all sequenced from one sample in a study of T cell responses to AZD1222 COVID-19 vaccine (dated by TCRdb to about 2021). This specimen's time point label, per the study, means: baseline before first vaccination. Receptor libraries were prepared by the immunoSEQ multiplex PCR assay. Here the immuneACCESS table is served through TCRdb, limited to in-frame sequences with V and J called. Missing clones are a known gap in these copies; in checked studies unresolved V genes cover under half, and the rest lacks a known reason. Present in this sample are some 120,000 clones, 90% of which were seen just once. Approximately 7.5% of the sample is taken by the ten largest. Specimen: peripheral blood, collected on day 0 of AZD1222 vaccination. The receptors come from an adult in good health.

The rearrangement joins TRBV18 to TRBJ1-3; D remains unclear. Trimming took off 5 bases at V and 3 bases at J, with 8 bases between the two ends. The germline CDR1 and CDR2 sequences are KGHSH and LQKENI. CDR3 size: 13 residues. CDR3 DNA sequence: TGTGCCAGCTCAACCGGGAGTGGAAACACCATATATTTT. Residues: CASSTGSGNTIYF.

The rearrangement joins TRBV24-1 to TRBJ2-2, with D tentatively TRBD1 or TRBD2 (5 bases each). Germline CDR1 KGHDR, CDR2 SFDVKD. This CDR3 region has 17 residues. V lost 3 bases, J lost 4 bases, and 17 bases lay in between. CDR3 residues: CATSDIERLGVTGELFF. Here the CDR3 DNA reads TGTGCCACCAGTGATATCGAGCGTTTGGGGGTCACCGGGGAGCTGTTTTTT.

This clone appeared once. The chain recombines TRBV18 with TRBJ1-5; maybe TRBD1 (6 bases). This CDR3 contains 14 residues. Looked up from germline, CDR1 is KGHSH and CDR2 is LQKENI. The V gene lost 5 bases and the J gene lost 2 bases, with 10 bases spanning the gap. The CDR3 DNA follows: TGTGCCAGCTCAAGGACAGAGGGCAATCAGCCCCAGCATTTT. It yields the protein CASSRTEGNQPQHF.

CDR3 nucleotide sequence: TGCGCCAGCAGCTTCCCGGGAGAGACCCAGTACTTC. Translation: CASSFPGETQYF. The J gene is TRBJ2-5, the V gene TRBV5-1; D not resolved. The ends were cut back, 2 bases at V and 4 bases at J, with 6 bases in the middle. The CDR3 sequence is 12 residues long. The V gene's germline CDR1 is SGHRS and CDR2 YFSETQ.

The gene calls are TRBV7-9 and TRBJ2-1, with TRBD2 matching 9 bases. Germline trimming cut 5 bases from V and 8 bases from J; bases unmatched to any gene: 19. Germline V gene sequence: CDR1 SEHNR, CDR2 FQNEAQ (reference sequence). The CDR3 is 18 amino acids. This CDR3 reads CASSPALFRGRAKDEQFF. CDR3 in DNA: TGTGCCAGCAGCCCGGCCCTTTTCCGCGGGAGGGCCAAGGATGAGCAGTTCTTC. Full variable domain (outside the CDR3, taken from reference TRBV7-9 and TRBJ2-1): DTGVSQNPRHKITKRGQNVTFRCDPISEHNRLYWYRQTLGQGPEFLTYFQNEAQLEKSRLLSDRFSAERPKGSFSTLEIQRTEQGDSAMYLCASSPALFRGRAKDEQFFGPGTRLTVL.

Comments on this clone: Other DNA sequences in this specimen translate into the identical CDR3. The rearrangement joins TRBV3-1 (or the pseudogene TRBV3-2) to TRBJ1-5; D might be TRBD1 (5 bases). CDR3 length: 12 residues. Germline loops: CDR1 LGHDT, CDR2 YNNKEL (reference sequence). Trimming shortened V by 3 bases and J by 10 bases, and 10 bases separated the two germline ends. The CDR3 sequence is CASSQGGGPQHF. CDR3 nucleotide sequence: TGTGCCAGCAGCCAGGGGGGTGGTCCCCAGCATTTT.

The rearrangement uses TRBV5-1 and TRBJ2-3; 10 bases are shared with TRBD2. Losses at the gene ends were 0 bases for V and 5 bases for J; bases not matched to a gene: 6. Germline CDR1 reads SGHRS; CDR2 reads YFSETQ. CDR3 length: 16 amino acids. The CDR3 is CASSLALAGVVDTQYF. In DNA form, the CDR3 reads TGCGCCAGCAGCTTGGCGCTAGCGGGAGTTGTAGATACGCAGTATTTT.

The CDR3 sequence is CASSEDLRAGVLYEQYF. Written as DNA, the CDR3 is TGTGCCAGCAGTGAAGATTTAAGGGCAGGGGTACTCTACGAGCAGTACTTC. The genes are TRBV6-1 and TRBJ2-7, with a weak D call TRBD1 (6 bases). Per germline, CDR1 MNHNS and CDR2 SASEGT. CDR3 length: 17 amino acids. V gave up 1 base and J gave up 3 bases, with 19 bases separating them.

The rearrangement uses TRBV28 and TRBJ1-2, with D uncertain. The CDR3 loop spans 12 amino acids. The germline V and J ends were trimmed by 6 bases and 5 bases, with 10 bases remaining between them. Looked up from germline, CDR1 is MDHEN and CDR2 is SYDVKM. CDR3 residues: CASSLVDYGYTF. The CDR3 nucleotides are TGTGCCAGCAGCCTCGTCGATTATGGCTACACCTTC.

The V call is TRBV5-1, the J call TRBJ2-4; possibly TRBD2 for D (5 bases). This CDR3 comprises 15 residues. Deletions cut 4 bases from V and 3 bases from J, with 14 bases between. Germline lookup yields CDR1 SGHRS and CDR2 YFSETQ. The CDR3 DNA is TGCGCCAGCAGCCCGCCCGGGGTGCTCAAAAACATTCAGTACTTC. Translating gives CASSPPGVLKNIQYF. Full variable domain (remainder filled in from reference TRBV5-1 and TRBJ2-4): KAGVTQTPRYLIKTRGQQVTLSCSPISGHRSVSWYQQTPGQGLQFLFEYFSETQRNKGNFPGRFSGRQFSNSRSEMNVSTLELGDSALYLCASSPPGVLKNIQYFGAGTRLSVL.

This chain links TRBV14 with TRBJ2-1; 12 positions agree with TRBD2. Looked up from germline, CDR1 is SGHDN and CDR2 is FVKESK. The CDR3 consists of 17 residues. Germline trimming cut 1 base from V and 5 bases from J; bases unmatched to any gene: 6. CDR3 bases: TGTGCCAGCAGCCAAGCTAGCGGGAGGGCCTTCAACAATGAGCAGTTCTTC. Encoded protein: CASSQASGRAFNNEQFF.

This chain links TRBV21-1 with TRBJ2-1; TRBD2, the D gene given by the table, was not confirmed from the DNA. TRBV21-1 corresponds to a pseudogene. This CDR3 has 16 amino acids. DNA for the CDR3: TGTGCCAGCAGCAAGATCACTAGCGGGAGGGTACACGAGCAGTTCTTC. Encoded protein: CASSKITSGRVHEQFF.

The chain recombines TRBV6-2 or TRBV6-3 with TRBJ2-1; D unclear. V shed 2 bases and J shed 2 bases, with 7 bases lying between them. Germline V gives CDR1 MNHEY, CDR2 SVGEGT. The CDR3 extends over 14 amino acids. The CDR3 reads CASSYEYAYNEQFF. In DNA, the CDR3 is TGTGCCAGCAGTTACGAATATGCCTACAATGAGCAGTTCTTC.

This chain's CDR3 is CSVELGAYGYTF. As DNA, the CDR3 is TGCAGCGTTGAGTTGGGGGCTTATGGCTACACCTTC. This chain uses TRBV29-1 with TRBJ1-2, with D tentatively TRBD1 (6 bases). Germline V gives CDR1 SQVTM, CDR2 ANQGSEA. Trimming cost V 3 bases and J 5 bases, with 10 bases left between them. This CDR3 has 12 residues.

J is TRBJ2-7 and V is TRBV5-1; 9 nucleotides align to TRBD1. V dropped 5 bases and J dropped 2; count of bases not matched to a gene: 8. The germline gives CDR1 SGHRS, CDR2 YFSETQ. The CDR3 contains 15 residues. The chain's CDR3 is CASRPGDRATYEQYF. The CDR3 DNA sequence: TGCGCCAGCAGGCCGGGGGACAGGGCCACCTACGAGCAGTACTTC.

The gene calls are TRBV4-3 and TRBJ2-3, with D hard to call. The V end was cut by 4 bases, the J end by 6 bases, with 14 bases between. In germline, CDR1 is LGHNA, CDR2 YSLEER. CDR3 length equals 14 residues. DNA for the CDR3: TGCGCCAGCAGCCCTGCCGGCCCGACGGATACGCAGTATTTT. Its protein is CASSPAGPTDTQYF.

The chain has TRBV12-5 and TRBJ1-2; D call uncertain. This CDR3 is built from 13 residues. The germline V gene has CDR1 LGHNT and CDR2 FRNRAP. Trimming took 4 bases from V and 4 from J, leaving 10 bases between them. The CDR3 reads CASGSEWGYGYTF. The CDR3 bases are TGTGCTAGTGGTTCCGAATGGGGCTATGGCTACACCTTC.